This TCR beta chain was identified during a study of cytomegalovirus exposure and HLA in healthy donors. Study-wide results and caveats: Previously analyzed data showed that most TCR beta V segments were productive at a frequency of about 87% or about 30%.

On this clone: Its antigen remains unknown.

This CDR3 has 14 amino acids. Germline CDR1 LGHNA, CDR2 YSLEER. The V end was cut by 4 bases, the J end by 1 base, with 10 bases between. 60 Vbeta and 13 Jbeta primers were used in PCR. Original processing methods: It was a later analysis that counted 83 million or so unique TCR beta chains, of which roughly 11 million were shared. Assay used: immunoSEQ multiplex PCR; TCRdb lists only in-frame clones, some missing. That table furnishes V, J and clone size, whereas the DNA furnished D and trimming. This sample has under 150,000 clones; around 72% occur once, and the top ten carry roughly 2.7%. This clonotype originated in a human donor in good health. Sequenced material: PBMCs. This rearrangement joins TRBV4-3 to TRBJ1-1; D remains unclear. The CDR3: CASSPDISNTEAFF. DNA for the CDR3: TGCGCCAGCAGCCCAGACATTTCGAACACTGAAGCTTTCTTT.